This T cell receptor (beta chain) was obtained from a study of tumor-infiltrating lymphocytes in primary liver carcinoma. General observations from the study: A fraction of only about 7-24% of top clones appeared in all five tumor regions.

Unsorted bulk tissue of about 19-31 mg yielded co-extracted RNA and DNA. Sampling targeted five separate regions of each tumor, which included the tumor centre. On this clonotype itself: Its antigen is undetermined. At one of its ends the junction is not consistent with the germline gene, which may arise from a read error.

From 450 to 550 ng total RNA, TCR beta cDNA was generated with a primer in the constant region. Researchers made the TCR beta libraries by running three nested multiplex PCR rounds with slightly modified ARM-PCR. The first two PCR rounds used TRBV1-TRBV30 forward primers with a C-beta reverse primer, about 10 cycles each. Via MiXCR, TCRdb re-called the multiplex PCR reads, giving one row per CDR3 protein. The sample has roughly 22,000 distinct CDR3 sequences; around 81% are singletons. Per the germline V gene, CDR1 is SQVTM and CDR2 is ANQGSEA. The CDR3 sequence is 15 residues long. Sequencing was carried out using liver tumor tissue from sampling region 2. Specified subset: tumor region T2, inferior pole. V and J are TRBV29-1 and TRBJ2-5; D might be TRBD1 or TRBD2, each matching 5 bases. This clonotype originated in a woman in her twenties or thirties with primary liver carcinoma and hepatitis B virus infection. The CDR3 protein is CGVDTGMGVRGTQYF. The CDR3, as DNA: TGCGGCGTTGACACCGGAATGGGAGTGAGGGGGACCCAGTACTTC.